This T cell receptor beta chain was captured in a study of T cells in women clearing cervical HPV infection. Study-wide findings and caveats: Timing of associations relative to infection is unclear; T-cell subsets were not isolated. TRBV6-7 abundance was lower in cases than controls (around 0.11% versus 0.15%).

CDR3 size: 15 residues. Germline V gives CDR1 DFQATT, CDR2 SNEGSKA (reference sequence). J lost 3 bases, V lost 3 bases, and 4 bases had no gene match. As regards this clone: The antigen is undetermined. The read terminates 3 residues before the CDR3 end, so the remaining end is supplied by the germline J gene.

HPV was found by MY09/MY11 PCR and dot-blot genotyping. This table comes from immunoSEQ multiplex PCR, and its TCRdb copy is limited to in-frame clones, with some not included. The repertoire table contains some 37,000 clones. Sequencing used blood buffy coat. V usage is TRBV20-1 and J usage is TRBJ2-7; 14 nucleotides agree with TRBD2. This TCR came from a woman aged 18-69 years with a cervical HPV16 infection that either progressed to CIN3+ or cleared (not recorded which). CDR3 DNA (partial): TGCAGTGCTAGTTCCGGGACTAGCGGGGGCTACGAG. Translation: CSASSGTSGGYE. The entire CDR3 protein is CSASSGTSGGYEQYF.